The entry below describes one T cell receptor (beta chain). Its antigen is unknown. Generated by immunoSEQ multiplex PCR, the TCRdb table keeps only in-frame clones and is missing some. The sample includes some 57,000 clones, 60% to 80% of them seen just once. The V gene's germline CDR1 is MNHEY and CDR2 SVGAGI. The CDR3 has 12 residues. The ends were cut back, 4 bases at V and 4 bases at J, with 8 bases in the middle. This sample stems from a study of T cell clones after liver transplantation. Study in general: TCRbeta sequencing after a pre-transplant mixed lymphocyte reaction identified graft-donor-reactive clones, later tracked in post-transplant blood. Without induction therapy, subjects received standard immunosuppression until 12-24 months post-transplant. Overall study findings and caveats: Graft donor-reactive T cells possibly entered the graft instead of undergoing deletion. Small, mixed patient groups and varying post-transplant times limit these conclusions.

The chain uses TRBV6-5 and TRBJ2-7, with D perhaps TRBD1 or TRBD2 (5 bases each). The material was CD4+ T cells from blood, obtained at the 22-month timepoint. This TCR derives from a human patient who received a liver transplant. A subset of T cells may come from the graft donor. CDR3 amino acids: CASSSEGYEQYF. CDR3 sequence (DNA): TGTGCCAGCAGTTCCGAGGGGTACGAGCAGTACTTC.